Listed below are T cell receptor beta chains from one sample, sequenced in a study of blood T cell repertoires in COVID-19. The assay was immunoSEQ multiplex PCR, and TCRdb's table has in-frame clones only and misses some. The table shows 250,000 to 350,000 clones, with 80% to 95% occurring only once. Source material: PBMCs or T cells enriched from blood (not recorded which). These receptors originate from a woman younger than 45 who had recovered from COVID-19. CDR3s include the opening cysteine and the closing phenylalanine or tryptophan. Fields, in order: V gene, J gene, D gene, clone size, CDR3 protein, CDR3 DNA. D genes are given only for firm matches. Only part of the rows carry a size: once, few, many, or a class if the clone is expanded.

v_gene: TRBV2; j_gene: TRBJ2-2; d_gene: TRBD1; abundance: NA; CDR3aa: CASSEGQGRGELFF; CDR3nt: TGTGCCAGCAGCGAAGGACAGGGAAGGGGGGAGCTGTTTTTT
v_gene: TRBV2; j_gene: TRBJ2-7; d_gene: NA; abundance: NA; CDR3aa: CASSGTVSYEQYF; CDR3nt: TGTGCCAGCAGTGGGACAGTATCCTACGAGCAGTACTTC
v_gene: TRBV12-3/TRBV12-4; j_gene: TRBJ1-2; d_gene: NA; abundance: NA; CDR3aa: CASSSLRVYGYTF; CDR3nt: TGTGCCAGCAGTTCACTACGGGTCTATGGCTACACCTTC
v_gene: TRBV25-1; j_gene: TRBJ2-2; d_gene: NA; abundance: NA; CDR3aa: CASSERSGELFF; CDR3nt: TGTGCCAGCAGTGAAAGGAGCGGGGAGCTGTTTTTT
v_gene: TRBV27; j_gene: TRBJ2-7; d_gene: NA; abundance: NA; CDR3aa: CASRAGQFTYEQYF; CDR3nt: TGTGCCAGCAGGGCAGGGCAGTTTACCTACGAGCAGTACTTC
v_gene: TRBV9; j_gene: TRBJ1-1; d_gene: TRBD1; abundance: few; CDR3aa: CASSVEQGARFTEAFF; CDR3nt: TGTGCCAGCAGCGTAGAACAGGGGGCGAGGTTCACTGAAGCTTTCTTT
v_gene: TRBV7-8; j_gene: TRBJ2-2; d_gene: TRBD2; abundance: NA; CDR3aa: CASSAGLADTGELFF; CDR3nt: TGTGCCAGCAGCGCGGGACTAGCGGACACCGGGGAGCTGTTTTTT
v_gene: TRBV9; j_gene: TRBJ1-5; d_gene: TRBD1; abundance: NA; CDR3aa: CASSLGQVNQPQHF; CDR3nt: TGTGCCAGCAGCCTAGGACAGGTCAATCAGCCCCAGCATTTT
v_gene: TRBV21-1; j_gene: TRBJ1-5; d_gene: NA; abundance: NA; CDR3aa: CASSLPGQGGEPQHF; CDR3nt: TGTGCCAGCAGCCTTCCGGGACAGGGAGGTGAGCCCCAGCATTTT
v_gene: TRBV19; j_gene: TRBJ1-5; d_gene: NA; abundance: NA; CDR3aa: CASSPGLPGQPQHF; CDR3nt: TGTGCCAGTAGCCCCGGACTGCCAGGCCAGCCCCAGCATTTT
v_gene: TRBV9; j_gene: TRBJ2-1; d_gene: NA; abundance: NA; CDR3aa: CASSARDRNNEQFF; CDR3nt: TGTGCCAGCAGCGCACGTGACAGAAACAATGAGCAGTTCTTC
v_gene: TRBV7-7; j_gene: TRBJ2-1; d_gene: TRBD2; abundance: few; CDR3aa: CASSLALAGGPSTHRQFF; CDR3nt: TGTGCTAGCAGCTTAGCACTAGCGGGAGGGCCTTCCACTCATCGGCAGTTCTTC
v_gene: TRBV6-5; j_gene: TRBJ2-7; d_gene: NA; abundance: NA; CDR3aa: CASGARGAFYEQYF; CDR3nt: TGTGCCAGCGGGGCCAGGGGCGCCTTCTACGAGCAGTACTTC
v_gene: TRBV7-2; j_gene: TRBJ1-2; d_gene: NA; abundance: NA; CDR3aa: CASSSAGMDYGYTF; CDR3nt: TGTGCCAGCAGCTCGGCAGGGATGGACTATGGCTACACCTTC
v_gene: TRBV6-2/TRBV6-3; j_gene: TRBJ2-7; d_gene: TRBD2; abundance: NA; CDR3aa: CASSYSLGGSSYEQYF; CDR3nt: TGTGCCAGCAGTTACTCCTTGGGCGGGAGCTCCTACGAGCAGTACTTC
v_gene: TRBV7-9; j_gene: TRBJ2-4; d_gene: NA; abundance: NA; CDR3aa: CASSLGRGKNIQYF; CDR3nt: TGTGCCAGCAGCTTAGGACGGGGAAAAAACATTCAGTACTTC
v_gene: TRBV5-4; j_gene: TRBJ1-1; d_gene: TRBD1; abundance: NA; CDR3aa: CASSEGAENTEAFF; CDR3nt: TGTGCCAGCAGCGAGGGGGCGGAAAACACTGAAGCTTTCTTT
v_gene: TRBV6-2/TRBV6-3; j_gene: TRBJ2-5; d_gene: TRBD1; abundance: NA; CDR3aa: CASSYSGTEQETQYF; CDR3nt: TGTGCCAGCAGTTACTCGGGGACAGAGCAAGAGACCCAGTACTTC
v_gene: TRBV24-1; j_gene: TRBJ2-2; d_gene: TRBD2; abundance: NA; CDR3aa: CATGSGSYTGELFF; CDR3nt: TGTGCCACCGGTAGCGGGAGTTACACCGGGGAGCTGTTTTTT
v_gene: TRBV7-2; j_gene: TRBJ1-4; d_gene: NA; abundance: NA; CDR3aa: CASSLGSPGEKLFF; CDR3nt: TGTGCCAGCAGCTTAGGCTCTCCGGGTGAAAAACTGTTTTTT
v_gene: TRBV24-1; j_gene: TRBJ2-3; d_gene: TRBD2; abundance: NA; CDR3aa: CATSDFASGRWATRTGTQYF; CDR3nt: TGTGCCACCAGTGATTTCGCTAGCGGGAGATGGGCCACGAGGACCGGTACGCAGTATTTT
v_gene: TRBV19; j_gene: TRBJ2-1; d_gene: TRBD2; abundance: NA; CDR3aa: CASRPTTSGFANEQFF; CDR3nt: TGTGCCAGTAGACCAACCACTAGCGGATTTGCCAATGAGCAGTTCTTC
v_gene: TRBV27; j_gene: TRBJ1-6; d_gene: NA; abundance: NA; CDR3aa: CASALMTAVNSPLHF; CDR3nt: TGTGCCAGCGCCCTCATGACAGCCGTTAATTCACCCCTCCACTTT
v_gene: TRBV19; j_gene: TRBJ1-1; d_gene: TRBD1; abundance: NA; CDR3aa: CASRKQGSGNTEAFF; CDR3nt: TGTGCCAGTAGGAAACAGGGGTCCGGGAACACTGAAGCTTTCTTT
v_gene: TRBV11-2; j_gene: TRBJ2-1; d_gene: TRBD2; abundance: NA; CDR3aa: CASSSFTTSGSYEQFF; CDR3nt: TGTGCCAGCAGCTCTTTTACGACTAGCGGGAGTTATGAGCAGTTCTTC
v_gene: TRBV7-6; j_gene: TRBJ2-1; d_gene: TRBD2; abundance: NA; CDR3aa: CASSPTSGNEIYNEQFF; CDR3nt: TGTGCCAGCAGCCCGACTAGCGGGAACGAGATTTACAATGAGCAGTTCTTC
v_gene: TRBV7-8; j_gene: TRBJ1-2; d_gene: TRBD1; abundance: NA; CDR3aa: CASSRGQANYGYTF; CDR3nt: TGTGCCAGCAGCCGCGGACAGGCTAACTATGGCTACACCTTC